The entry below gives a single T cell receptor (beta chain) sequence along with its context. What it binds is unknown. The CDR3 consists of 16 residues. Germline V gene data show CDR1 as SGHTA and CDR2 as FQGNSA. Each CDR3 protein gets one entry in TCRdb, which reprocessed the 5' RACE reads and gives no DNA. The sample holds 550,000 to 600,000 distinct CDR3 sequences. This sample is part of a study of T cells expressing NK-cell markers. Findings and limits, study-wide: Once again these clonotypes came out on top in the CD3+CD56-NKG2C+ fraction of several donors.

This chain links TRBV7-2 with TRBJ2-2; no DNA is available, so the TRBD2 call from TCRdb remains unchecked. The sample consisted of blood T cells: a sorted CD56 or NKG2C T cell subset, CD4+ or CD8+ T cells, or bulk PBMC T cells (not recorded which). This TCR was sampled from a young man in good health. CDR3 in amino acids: CASSLVIGRVTGELFF.